Presented here are 3 T cell receptor beta chains from one specimen sequenced in a study of T cell responses to AZD1222 COVID-19 vaccine. Produced via immunoSEQ multiplex PCR; TCRdb's table is partial and in-frame only. The profile shows roughly 200,000 clones, roughly 92% of them singletons. The sequencing here drew on peripheral blood, taken 28 days after the second AZD1222 dose. The receptors originated from an adult who received the AZD1222 COVID-19 vaccine.

This clone has a single count. This chain uses TRBV11-3 with TRBJ2-7, with D perhaps TRBD1 or TRBD2 (5 bases each). The CDR3 runs to 14 residues. V was clipped by 3 bases and J by 1 base, with 10 bases between them. CDR1 is SGHNT, CDR2 YENEEA, per germline. CDR3 sequence (DNA): TGTGCCAGCAGCTTTGGGGGAGATTCCTACGAGCAGTACTTC. Translated: CASSFGGDSYEQYF.

The chain is built from TRBV19 and TRBJ1-1; TRBD1 might be the D (6 bases). CDR1 LNHDA and CDR2 SQIVND come from the germline V gene (reference sequence). The CDR3 covers 13 residues. V lost 7 bases and J 0 bases, leaving 9 bases between the germline ends. The CDR3 reads CASTTGMNTEAFF. The CDR3 nucleotides are TGTGCCAGTACGACAGGAATGAACACTGAAGCTTTCTTT.

This chain joins TRBV28 and TRBJ1-6; the D is unclear. In germline, CDR1 is MDHEN, CDR2 SYDVKM. V dropped 2 bases and J dropped 6 bases, with 8 bases sitting between them. This CDR3 comprises 14 residues. The CDR3 reads CASSLVRPNSPLHF. The CDR3 DNA sequence: TGTGCCAGCAGTTTAGTACGGCCTAATTCACCCCTCCACTTT.